The clone carrying this TCR beta chain was detected many times. TCRdb passed the RT-PCR reads through MiXCR, listing each CDR3 protein once. The profile shows about 700,000 distinct CDR3 sequences, 14% of them singletons. The germline CDR1 and CDR2 sequences are SEHNR and FQNEAQ (reference sequence). CDR3 length equals 17 residues. V shed 3 bases and J 2 bases; nucleotides not matched to a gene: 7. This chain connects TRBV7-9 to TRBJ2-3, with TRBD2 matching over 11 bases. The TCR comes from a female donor in good health, serving as a healthy control. The sample comprised memory CD4+ T cells from blood. Written as DNA, the CDR3 is TGTGCCAGCAGCTTCTCTGGACTAGCGGGTCCCACAGATACGCAGTATTTT. It encodes CASSFSGLAGPTDTQYF.